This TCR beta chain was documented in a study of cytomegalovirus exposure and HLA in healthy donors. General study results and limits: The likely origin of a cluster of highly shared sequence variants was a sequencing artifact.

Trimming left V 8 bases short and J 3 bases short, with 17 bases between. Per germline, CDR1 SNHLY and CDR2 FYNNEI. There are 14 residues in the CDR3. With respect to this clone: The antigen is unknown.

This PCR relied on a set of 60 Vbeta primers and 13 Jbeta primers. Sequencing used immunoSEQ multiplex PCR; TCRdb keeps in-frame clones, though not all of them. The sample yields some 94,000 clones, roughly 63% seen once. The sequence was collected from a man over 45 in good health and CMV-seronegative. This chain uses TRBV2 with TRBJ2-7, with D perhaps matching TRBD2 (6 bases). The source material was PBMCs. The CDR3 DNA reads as TGTGCCAGCCGGGAACTCCGGGAGAACTACGAGCAGTACTTC. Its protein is CASRELRENYEQYF.